The 15 T cell receptor beta chains given below trace back to one sample, sequenced in a study of blood T cell repertoires in COVID-19. Sequencing was performed with immunoSEQ multiplex PCR; in TCRdb, only in-frame clones are kept and a portion is missing. The profile covers approximately 170,000 clones, with roughly nine tenths appearing a single time and about a sixth taken by the ten largest. The specimen was peripheral blood. All receptors derive from a man aged 60 to 69 with active or convalescent COVID-19.

The chain joins TRBV19 to TRBJ2-7; 9 bases align to TRBD1. J lost 1 base, V lost 5 bases, and 9 bases had no gene match. This CDR3 is 16 amino acids long. CDR1 LNHDA and CDR2 SQIVND come from the germline V gene (reference sequence). The CDR3 nucleotides are TGTGCCAGTAGTCCACGGGACAGGGTGAGGTCCTACGAGCAGTACTTC. Encoded protein: CASSPRDRVRSYEQYF.

The V gene is TRBV10-3, the J gene TRBJ1-1; D gene uncertain. The CDR3 is 13 residues long. The germline V gene encodes CDR1 ENHRY and CDR2 SYGVKD. V was pared by 3 bases and J by 1 base, with 6 bases between. CDR3 nucleotides: TGTGCCATCAGTGAAGGGAGGAACACTGAAGCTTTCTTT. Translated: CAISEGRNTEAFF.

The rearrangement joins TRBV7-9 to TRBJ2-3, with TRBD2 as a possible D gene (6 bases). The germline V and J ends were trimmed by 4 bases and 2 bases, with 10 bases remaining between them. Germline values: CDR1 SEHNR, CDR2 FQNEAQ (reference sequence). The CDR3 length is 14 residues. Here the CDR3 DNA reads TGTGCCAGCAGCTCAATACTAGCCACAGATACGCAGTATTTT. It translates to CASSSILATDTQYF.

This chain links TRBV19 with TRBJ1-4; a weak D match, TRBD1 (5 bases). Trimming took off 5 bases at V and 7 bases at J, with 23 bases between the two ends. This CDR3 has 17 residues. Germline CDR1 and CDR2: LNHDA and SQIVND (reference sequence). Here the CDR3 reads CASSPAGRTLPPEKLFF. In DNA, the CDR3 is TGTGCCAGTAGTCCCGCGGGACGGACGCTCCCCCCTGAAAAACTGTTTTTT.

This clone was counted between two and nine times. The chain employs TRBV5-1 and TRBJ2-7; tentative D call: TRBD2 (6 bases). There are 17 residues in the CDR3. Germline CDR1 SGHRS, CDR2 YFSETQ. V lost 0 bases and J lost 0, with 16 bases in between. DNA of the CDR3: TGCGCCAGCAGCTTGGCCAGAGCGGCGGGGAGCTCCTACGAGCAGTACTTC. Translation: CASSLARAAGSSYEQYF.

DNA of the CDR3: TGTGCCAGCAGCTTAGAAGGAGGCTCGGGTAACTATGGCTACACCTTC. Protein product: CASSLEGGSGNYGYTF. The chain links TRBV7-9 to TRBJ1-2; unclear D gene. The V and J ends lost 1 base and 1 base respectively, with 13 bases between them. The CDR3 extends over 16 amino acids. CDR1 is SEHNR, CDR2 FQNEAQ, per germline (reference sequence). Full variable domain (missing parts from reference TRBV7-9 and TRBJ1-2): DTGVSQNPRHKITKRGQNVTFRCDPISEHNRLYWYRQTLGQGPEFLTYFQNEAQLEKSRLLSDRFSAERPKGSFSTLEIQRTEQGDSAMYLCASSLEGGSGNYGYTFGSGTRLTVV.

This rearrangement joins TRBV2 to TRBJ2-7; TRBD2 matches at 10 bases. This CDR3 contains 14 residues. V trimming: 8 bases; J trimming: 3 bases; junction bases outside the gene matches: 7. CDR1 SNHLY and CDR2 FYNNEI come from the germline V gene. In DNA form, the CDR3 reads TGTGCCAGCGTCCGTAGCGGGGGGAACTACGAGCAGTACTTC. Translating it yields CASVRSGGNYEQYF.

The genes are TRBV24-1 and TRBJ1-1, with 7 bases identical to TRBD1. The V segment lost 10 bases and the J segment 0 bases; nucleotides outside the gene matches: 4. Per the germline V gene, CDR1 is KGHDR and CDR2 is SFDVKD. The CDR3 extends over 13 amino acids. Written as DNA, the CDR3 is TGTGCCACACTAGGGGGCGTGAACACTGAAGCTTTCTTT. Amino acids: CATLGGVNTEAFF.

The V gene is TRBV7-8, the J gene TRBJ1-2, with a weak D call TRBD1 (5 bases). The CDR3 extends over 14 amino acids. The V end was cut by 5 bases, the J end by 6 bases, with 16 bases between. Germline CDR1 SGHVS, CDR2 FQNEAQ. The CDR3 DNA follows: TGTGCCAGCAGCCCCCCGGGCAGGGATGATGGCTACACCTTC. Protein product: CASSPPGRDDGYTF.

The V call is TRBV6-6, the J call TRBJ2-2; 10 bases are shared with TRBD1. CDR3 length equals 15 residues. Germline trimming cut 2 bases from V and 7 bases from J; bases unmatched to any gene: 4. CDR1 is MNHNY, CDR2 SVGAGI, per germline (reference sequence). The CDR3 here is CASSYATGGNGELFF. DNA of the CDR3: TGTGCCAGCAGTTACGCGACAGGGGGCAACGGGGAGCTGTTTTTT.

This rearrangement joins TRBV6-5 to TRBJ1-2, with no clear D. Looked up from germline, CDR1 is MNHEY and CDR2 is SVGAGI. V dropped 3 bases and J dropped 4 bases, with 9 bases sitting between them. The CDR3 length is 13 residues. CDR3 sequence: CASSYGQIYGYTF. For the CDR3, the DNA is TGTGCCAGCAGTTATGGGCAGATCTATGGCTACACCTTC.

The chain combines TRBV20-1 with TRBJ2-5, with a weak D call TRBD2 (7 bases). V lost 3 bases and J 0 bases, leaving 14 bases between the germline ends. The CDR3 consists of 15 residues. The germline gives CDR1 DFQATT, CDR2 SNEGSKA (reference sequence). This CDR3 reads CSASRGRGYQETQYF. CDR3 in DNA: TGCAGTGCTAGTCGTGGGAGGGGGTACCAAGAGACCCAGTACTTC.

The chain is built from TRBV14 and TRBJ2-5, with D uncertain. Germline CDR1 reads SGHDN; CDR2 reads FVKESK. The CDR3 is made up of 15 amino acids. The V end was cut by 1 base, the J end by 3 bases, with 12 bases between. The CDR3 DNA sequence: TGTGCCAGCAGCCAAGTCGGCCTAGTTAAAGAGACCCAGTACTTC. It translates to CASSQVGLVKETQYF.

CDR3: CASSLGQVDEGSYEQYF. The CDR3 region has the DNA TGTGCCAGCAGCTTGGGACAGGTCGACGAAGGCTCCTACGAGCAGTACTTC. This chain joins TRBV5-6 and TRBJ2-7, with D possibly being TRBD1 (6 bases). The CDR3 sequence is 17 residues long. Germline values: CDR1 SGHDT, CDR2 YYEEEE. V dropped 0 bases and J dropped 0 bases, with 16 bases sitting between them.

The gene calls are TRBV13 and TRBJ1-1; D is ambiguous. V shed 3 bases and J shed 0 bases, with 5 bases lying between them. Germline V CDR1 and CDR2: PRHDT, FYEKMQ (reference sequence). CDR3 size: 13 residues. The CDR3 DNA follows: TGTGCCAGCAGCTTCCGTCTGAACACTGAAGCTTTCTTT. This translates into CASSFRLNTEAFF. Filled out from reference TRBV13 and TRBJ1-1, the complete variable domain reads AAGVIQSPRHLIKEKRETATLKCYPIPRHDTVYWYQQGPGQDPQFLISFYEKMQSDKGSIPDRFSAQQFSDYHSELNMSSLELGDSALYFCASSFRLNTEAFFGQGTRLTVV.